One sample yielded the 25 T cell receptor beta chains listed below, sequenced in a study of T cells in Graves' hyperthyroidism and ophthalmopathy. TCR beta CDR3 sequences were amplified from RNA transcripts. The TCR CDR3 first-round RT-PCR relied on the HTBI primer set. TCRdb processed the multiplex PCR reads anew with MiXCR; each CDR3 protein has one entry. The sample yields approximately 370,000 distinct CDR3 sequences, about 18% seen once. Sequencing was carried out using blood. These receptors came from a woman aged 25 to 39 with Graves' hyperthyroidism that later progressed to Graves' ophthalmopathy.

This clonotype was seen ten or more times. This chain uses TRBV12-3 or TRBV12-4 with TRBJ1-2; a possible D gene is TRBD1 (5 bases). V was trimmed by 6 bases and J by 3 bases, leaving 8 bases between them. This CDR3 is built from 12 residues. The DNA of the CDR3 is TGTGCCAGCAGCCGGGGGTACTATGGCTACACCTTC. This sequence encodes CASSRGYYGYTF.

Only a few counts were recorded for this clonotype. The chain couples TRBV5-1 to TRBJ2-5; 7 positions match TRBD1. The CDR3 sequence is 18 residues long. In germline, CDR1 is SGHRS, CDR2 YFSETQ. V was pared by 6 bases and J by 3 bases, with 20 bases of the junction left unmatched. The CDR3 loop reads CASIYLAGQAASKETQYF. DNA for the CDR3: TGCGCCAGCATCTACCTAGCAGGACAGGCGGCTTCGAAAGAGACCCAGTACTTC.

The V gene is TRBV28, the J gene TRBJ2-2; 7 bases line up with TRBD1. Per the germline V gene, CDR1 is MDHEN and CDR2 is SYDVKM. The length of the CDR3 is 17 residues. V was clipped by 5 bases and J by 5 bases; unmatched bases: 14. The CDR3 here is CASSDLHGQGVTGELFF. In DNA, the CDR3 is TGTGCCAGCAGTGATTTGCATGGGCAGGGGGTGACCGGGGAGCTGTTTTTT.

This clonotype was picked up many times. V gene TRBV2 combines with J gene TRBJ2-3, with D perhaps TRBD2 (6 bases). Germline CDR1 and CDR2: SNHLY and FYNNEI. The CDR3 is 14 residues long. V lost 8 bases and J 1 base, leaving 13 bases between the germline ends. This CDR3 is CASRREGGTDTQYF. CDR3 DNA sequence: TGTGCCAGCCGGAGGGAAGGGGGCACAGATACGCAGTATTTT.

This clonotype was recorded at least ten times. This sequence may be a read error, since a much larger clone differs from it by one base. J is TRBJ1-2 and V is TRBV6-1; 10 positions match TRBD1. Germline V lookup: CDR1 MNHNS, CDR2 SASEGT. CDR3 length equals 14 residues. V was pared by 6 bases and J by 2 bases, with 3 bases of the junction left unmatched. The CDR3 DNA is TGTGCCAGCAGCGAGGGACAGGGGAACTATGGCTACACCTTC. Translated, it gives CASSEGQGNYGYTF.

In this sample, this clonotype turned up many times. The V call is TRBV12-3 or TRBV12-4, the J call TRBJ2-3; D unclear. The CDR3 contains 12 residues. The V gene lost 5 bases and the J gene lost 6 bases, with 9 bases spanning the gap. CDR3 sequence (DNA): TGTGCCAGCAGTCCCGGGTATGATACGCAGTATTTT. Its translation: CASSPGYDTQYF.

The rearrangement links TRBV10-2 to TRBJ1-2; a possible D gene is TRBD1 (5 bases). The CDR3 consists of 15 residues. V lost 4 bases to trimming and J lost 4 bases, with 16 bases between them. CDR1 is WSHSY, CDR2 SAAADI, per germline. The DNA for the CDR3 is TGCGCCAGCAGTGTTGGGCAGGGAACCTTCTATGGCTACACCTTC. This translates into CASSVGQGTFYGYTF.

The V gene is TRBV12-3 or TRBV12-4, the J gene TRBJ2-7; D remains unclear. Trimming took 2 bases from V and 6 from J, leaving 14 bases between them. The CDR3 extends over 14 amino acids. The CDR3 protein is CASSLTVGPCEQYF. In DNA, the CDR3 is TGTGCCAGCAGTTTAACTGTAGGCCCCTGCGAGCAGTACTTC.

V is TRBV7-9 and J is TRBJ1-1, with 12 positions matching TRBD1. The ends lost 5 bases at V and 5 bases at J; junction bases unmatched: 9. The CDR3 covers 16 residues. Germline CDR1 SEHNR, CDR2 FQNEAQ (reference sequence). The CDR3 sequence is CASSRGTGGTGTEAFF. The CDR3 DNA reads TGTGCCAGCAGCCGTGGGACAGGGGGCACGGGTACTGAAGCTTTCTTT.

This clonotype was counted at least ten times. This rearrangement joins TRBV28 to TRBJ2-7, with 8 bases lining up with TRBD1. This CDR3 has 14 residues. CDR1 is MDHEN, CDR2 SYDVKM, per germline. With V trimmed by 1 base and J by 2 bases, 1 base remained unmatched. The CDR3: CASSLSDRAYEQYF. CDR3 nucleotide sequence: TGTGCCAGCAGTTTATCGGACAGGGCCTACGAGCAGTACTTC.

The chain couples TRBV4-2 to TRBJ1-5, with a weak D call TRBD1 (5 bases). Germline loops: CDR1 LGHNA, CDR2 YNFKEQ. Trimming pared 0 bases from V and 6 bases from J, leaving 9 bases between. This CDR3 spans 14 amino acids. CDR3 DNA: TGTGCCAGCAGCCAAGAGGGGGTCGGTCAGCCCCAGCATTTT. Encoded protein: CASSQEGVGQPQHF.

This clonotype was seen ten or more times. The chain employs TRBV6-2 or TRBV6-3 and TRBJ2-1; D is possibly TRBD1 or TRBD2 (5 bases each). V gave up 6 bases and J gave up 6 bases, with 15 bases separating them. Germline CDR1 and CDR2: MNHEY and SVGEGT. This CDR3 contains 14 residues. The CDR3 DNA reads TGTGCCAGCAGGGCCGGGACGCCAATCAATGAGCAGTTCTTC. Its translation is CASRAGTPINEQFF.

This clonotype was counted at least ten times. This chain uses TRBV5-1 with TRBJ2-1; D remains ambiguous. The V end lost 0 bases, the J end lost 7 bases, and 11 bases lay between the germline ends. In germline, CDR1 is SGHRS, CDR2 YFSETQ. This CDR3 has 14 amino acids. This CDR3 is CASSLGSVGNEQFF. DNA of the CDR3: TGCGCCAGCAGCTTGGGCAGTGTTGGAAATGAGCAGTTCTTC.

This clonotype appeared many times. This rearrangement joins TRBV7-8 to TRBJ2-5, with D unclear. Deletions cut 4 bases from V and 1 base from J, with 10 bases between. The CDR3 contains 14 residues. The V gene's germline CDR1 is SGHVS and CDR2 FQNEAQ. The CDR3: CASSSGRRQETQYF. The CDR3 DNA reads TGTGCCAGCAGCTCAGGAAGACGCCAAGAGACCCAGTACTTC.

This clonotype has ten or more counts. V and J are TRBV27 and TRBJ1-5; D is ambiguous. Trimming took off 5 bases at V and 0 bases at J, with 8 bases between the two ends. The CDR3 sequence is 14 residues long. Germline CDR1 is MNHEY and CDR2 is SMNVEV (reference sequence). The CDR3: CASSPIYSNQPQHF. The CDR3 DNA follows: TGTGCCAGCAGTCCAATTTATAGCAATCAGCCCCAGCATTTT.

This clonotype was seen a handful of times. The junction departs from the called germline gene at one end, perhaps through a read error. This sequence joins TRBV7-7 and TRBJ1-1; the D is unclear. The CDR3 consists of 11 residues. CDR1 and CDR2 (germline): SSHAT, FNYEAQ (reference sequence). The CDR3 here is CASSLAMEAFF. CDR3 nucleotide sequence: TGTGCTAGCAGCTTGGCCATGGAAGCTTTCTTT.

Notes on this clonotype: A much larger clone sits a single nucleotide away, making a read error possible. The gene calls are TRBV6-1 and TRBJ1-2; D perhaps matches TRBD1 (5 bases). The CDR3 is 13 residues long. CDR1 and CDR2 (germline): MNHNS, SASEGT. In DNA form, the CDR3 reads TGTGCCCGCAGCGGGACGGCTAACTATGGCTACACCTTC. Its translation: CARSGTANYGYTF.

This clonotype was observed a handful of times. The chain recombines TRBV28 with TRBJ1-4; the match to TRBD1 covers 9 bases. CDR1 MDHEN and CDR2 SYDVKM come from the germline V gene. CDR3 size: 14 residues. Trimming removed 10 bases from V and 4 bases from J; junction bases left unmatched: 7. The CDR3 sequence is CATRETGGNEKLFF. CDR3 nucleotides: TGTGCCACCAGAGAGACAGGGGGTAATGAAAAACTGTTTTTT.

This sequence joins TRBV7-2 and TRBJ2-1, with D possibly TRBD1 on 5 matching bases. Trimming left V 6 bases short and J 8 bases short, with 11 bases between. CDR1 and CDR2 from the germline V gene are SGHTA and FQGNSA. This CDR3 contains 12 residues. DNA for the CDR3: TGTGCCAGCAGTTCAGGGATGTATGAGCAGTTCTTC. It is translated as CASSSGMYEQFF.

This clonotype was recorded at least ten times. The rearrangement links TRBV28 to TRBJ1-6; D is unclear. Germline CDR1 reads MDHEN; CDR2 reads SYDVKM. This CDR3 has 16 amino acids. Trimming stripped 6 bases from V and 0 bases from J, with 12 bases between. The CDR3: CASSRTLSSYNSPLHF. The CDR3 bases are TGTGCCAGCAGCCGAACGTTGAGCTCCTATAATTCACCCCTCCACTTT.

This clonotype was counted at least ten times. CDR3 loop: CASSYSITGIYEQYF. The CDR3 region has the DNA TGTGCCAGCAGTTACTCGATAACGGGTATCTACGAGCAGTACTTC. V usage is TRBV6-5 and J usage is TRBJ2-7; D remains ambiguous. V dropped 0 bases and J dropped 3 bases, with 12 bases sitting between them. The V gene's germline CDR1 is MNHEY and CDR2 SVGAGI. The CDR3 runs 15 residues.

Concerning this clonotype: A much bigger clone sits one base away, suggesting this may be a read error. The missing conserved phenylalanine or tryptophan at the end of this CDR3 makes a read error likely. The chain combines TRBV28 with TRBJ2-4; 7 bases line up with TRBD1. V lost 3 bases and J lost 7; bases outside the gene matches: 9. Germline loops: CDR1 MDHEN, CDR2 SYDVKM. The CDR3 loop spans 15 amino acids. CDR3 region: CASSFSGTAENIQYL. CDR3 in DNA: TGTGCCAGCAGTTTTTCGGGGACAGCAGAGAACATTCAGTACTTA.

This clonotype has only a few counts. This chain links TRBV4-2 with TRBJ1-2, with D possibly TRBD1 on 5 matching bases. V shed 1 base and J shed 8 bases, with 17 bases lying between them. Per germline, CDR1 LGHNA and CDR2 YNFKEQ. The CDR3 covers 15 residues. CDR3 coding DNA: TGTGCCAGCAGCCAAGCAGGGAACCGCGGAGGAGGCTACACCTTC. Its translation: CASSQAGNRGGGYTF.

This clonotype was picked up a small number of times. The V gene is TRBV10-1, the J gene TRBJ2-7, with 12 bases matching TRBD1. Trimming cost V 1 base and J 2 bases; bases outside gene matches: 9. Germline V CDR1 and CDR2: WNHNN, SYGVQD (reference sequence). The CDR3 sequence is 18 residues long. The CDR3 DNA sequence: TGCGCCAGCAGTGAGTACACCGGGACAGGGGGCATTGCCTACGAGCAGTACTTC. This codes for CASSEYTGTGGIAYEQYF.

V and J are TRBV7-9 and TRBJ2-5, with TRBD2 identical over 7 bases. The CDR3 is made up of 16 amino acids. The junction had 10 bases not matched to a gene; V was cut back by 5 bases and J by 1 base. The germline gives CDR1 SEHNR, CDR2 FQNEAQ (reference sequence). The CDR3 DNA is TGTGCCAGCAGCATATGGAGGGGAGGGCCCCAAGAGACCCAGTACTTC. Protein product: CASSIWRGGPQETQYF.